This section outlines one TCR beta chain sequence together with its context. Trimming cost V 5 bases and J 5 bases, with 9 bases left between them. The germline CDR1 and CDR2 sequences are DFQATT and SNEGSKA (reference sequence). CDR3 length: 11 residues. The investigators sampled blood at baseline, at cycle 4 day 1, and at cycle 7 day 1. The assay was immunoSEQ multiplex PCR, and TCRdb's table has in-frame clones only and misses some. The table has approximately 94,000 clones, around four fifths seen once. This record comes from a study of OX40 agonist ivuxolimab in advanced cancers. The starting material was CD4+ or CD8+ T cells sorted from blood, obtained in a trial of the OX40 agonist ivuxolimab. J is TRBJ2-5 and V is TRBV20-1, with D hard to call. The receptor was derived from an adult with an advanced solid tumor such as melanoma, head and neck, liver or kidney cancer. The CDR3: CSAPQEETQYF. The CDR3 nucleotides read TGCAGTGCTCCCCAAGAGGAGACCCAGTACTTC.